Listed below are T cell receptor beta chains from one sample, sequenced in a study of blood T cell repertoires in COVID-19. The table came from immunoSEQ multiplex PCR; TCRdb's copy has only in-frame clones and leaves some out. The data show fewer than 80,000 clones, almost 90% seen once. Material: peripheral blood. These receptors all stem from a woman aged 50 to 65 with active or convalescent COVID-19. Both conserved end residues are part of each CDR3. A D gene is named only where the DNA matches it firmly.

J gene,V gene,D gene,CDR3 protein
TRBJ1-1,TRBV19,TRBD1,CASSRQGAPNTEAFF
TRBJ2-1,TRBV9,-,CASSATTSPNDEQFF
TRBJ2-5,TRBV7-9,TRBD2,CASSSPGLAGGSGETQYF
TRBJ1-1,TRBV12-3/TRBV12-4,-,CASSFVGNTEAFF
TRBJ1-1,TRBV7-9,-,CASSLQGLNTEAFF
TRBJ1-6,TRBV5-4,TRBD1,CASSFRNPYARDRDSPLHF
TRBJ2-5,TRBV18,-,CASSPPGQQETQYF
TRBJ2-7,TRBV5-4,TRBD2,CASSSEASGSLGEQYF
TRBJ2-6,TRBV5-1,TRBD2,CASSLYSGGTSSGANVLTF
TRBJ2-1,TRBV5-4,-,CASSLKTGASYNEQFF
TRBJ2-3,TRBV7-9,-,CASSLTQLGTDTQYF
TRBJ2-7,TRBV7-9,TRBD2,CASSLVSGSSYEQYF
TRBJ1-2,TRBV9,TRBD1,CASSAHTGTGGGGYTF
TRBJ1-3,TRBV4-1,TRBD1,CASSQLDRTRGDTIYF
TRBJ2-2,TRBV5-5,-,CASSLSPRGNTGELFF
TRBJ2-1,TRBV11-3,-,CASSLGALNEQFF
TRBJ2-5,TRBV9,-,CASSSWTRAQETQYF
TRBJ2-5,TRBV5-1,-,CASSSMSQETQYF
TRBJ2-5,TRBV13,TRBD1,CASSYPSGGRLENGTQYF
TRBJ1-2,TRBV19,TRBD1,CASSSRDRESGGYTF
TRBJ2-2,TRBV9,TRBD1,CASSADRGLTGELFF
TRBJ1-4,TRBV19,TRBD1,CASRTRGLGSELFF
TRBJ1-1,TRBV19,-,CASSPTDQGMNTEAFF
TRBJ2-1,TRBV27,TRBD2,CASRLAGVVYNEQFF
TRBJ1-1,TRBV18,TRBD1,CASSPPGTGSRLNTEAFF
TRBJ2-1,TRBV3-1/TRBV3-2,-,CASSHEGRDWMYNEQFF
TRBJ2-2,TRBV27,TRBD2,CASSSNGLGLNTGELFF
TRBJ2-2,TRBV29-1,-,CSVGQTVAGELFF
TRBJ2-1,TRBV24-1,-,CATSDASSYNEQFF
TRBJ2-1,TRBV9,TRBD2,CASSATSGRHNEQFF
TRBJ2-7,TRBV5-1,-,CASSLLAGNGEQYF
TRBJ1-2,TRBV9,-,CASSPRQLANYGYTF
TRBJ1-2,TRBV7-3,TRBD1,CASSAGQETPYGYTF
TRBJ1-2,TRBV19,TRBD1,CASSPTGAYYGYTF
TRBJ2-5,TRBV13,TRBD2,CASTKRLAGETQYF
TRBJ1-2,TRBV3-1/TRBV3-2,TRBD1,CASSQGTQGVTGYTF
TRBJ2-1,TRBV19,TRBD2,CASSIRGAGGPDNEQFF
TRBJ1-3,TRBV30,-,CAWSVRVGDTRNTIYF
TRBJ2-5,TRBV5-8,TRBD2,CASSSKTRTSGQETQYF
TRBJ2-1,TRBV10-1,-,CASSESPGQNYNEQFF
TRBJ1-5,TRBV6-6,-,CASSPWGEVNQPQHF
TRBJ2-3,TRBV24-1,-,CATSTGGVTQYF
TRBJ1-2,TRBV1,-,CTSSQDKPEGYTSYTF
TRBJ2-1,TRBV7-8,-,CASSLSQYNEQFF
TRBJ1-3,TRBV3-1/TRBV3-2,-,CASSQGAGWPGNTIYF
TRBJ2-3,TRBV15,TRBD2,CATSKPGLESTDTQYF
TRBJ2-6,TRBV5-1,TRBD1,CASSTGTVSSGANVLTF
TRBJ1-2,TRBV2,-,CARSNRDPNYGYTF
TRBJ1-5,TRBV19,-,CASSIDPGRQPQHF
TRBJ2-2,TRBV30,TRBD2,CACFISGTFTGELFF